This TCR beta chain was profiled in a study of cytomegalovirus exposure and HLA in healthy donors. From germline, CDR1 is MNHNS and CDR2 SASEGT. V gave up 4 bases and J gave up 0 bases, with 9 bases separating them. This CDR3 has 15 residues. 13 Jbeta primers and 60 Vbeta primers were used for the PCR. Only in-frame clones appear in the TCRdb table, and some are missing; sequencing was by immunoSEQ multiplex PCR. The repertoire holds approximately 110,000 clones, with 65% to 80% as singletons. A remark on this clone: The antigen is unknown.

Points from the study as a whole: In a later analysis, common viral pathogens appeared linked to several of the most significant clusters.

The material sequenced was PBMCs. The origin of this receptor is a female donor in good health and CMV-seropositive. The gene calls are TRBV6-1 and TRBJ2-2; D remains unclear. CDR3 sequence: CASSVMRTNTGELFF. DNA for the CDR3: TGTGCCAGCAGTGTAATGCGAACGAACACCGGGGAGCTGTTTTTT.